Presented here are 27 T cell receptor beta chains from one specimen sequenced in a study of shared clonotypes between healthy human individuals. The repertoire was sequenced with immunoSEQ multiplex PCR; TCRdb's copy has only in-frame clones and lacks some. The sample consists of about 490,000 clones, 70% to 80% of them appearing once. Input material: PBMCs. These receptors were taken from a woman between 40 and 50 years old in good health. Some clones in this sample may be carry-over from other donors' samples.

This chain links TRBV7-2 with TRBJ2-1; TRBD1 might be the D (6 bases). The CDR3 sequence is 13 residues long. CDR1 and CDR2 from the germline V gene are SGHTA and FQGNSA. Trimming removed 5 bases at V and 4 bases at J, with 9 bases between. The CDR3 coding sequence is TGTGCCAGCAGCACCGGACAGTACAATGAGCAGTTCTTC. It specifies CASSTGQYNEQFF.

J is TRBJ2-5 and V is TRBV29-1; D is possibly TRBD1 or TRBD2 (5 bases each). The V end was cut by 8 bases, the J end by 9 bases, with 25 bases between. The CDR3 contains 14 residues. The V gene's germline CDR1 is SQVTM and CDR2 ANQGSEA. In nucleotides, the CDR3 is TGCAGCTCACACCCGGGGTTGGGGCAAGGGGCCCAGTACTTC. Translated: CSSHPGLGQGAQYF.

J is TRBJ2-5 and V is TRBV7-9; tentative D call: TRBD1 (7 bases). The germline V gene encodes CDR1 SEHNR and CDR2 FQNEAQ (reference sequence). The CDR3 has 15 residues. Trimming shortened V by 5 bases and J by 3 bases, and 16 bases separated the two germline ends. In DNA form, the CDR3 reads TGTGCCAGCAGCCCGAAAGGGGGGACAGAAGAGACCCAGTACTTC. It is translated as CASSPKGGTEETQYF.

The chain couples TRBV6-5 to TRBJ2-7, with D possibly being TRBD1 (6 bases). Looked up from germline, CDR1 is MNHEY and CDR2 is SVGAGI. CDR3 length: 14 residues. Trimming removed 10 bases at V and 1 base at J, with 17 bases between. The CDR3 nucleotides read TGTGCCACGGGGTGGGGGCGCGGATCCTACGAGCAGTACTTC. Translated, it gives CATGWGRGSYEQYF.

The chain uses TRBV11-2 and TRBJ2-2, with TRBD1 matching over 7 bases. The CDR3 is 19 amino acids. J gave up 1 base and V 1 base, and 12 bases lay outside the gene matches. Per the germline V gene, CDR1 is SGHAT and CDR2 is FQNNGV. Here the CDR3 reads CASSLGKGQAALNTGELFF. The CDR3 region has the DNA TGTGCCAGCAGCTTAGGGAAAGGACAGGCGGCCCTGAACACCGGGGAGCTGTTTTTT.

The CDR3 here is CASSGPGVWETQYF. The CDR3 bases are TGTGCCAGCAGTGGCCCCGGGGTATGGGAGACCCAGTACTTC. The chain is built from TRBV27 and TRBJ2-5, with a tentative D call TRBD2 (5 bases). Germline CDR1 and CDR2: MNHEY and SMNVEV (reference sequence). The V end lost 5 bases, the J end lost 5 bases, and 15 bases lay between the germline ends. The CDR3 is made up of 14 amino acids.

The genes are TRBV18 and TRBJ2-5, with D perhaps being TRBD1 or TRBD2 (6 bases each). The CDR3 loop spans 17 amino acids. V gave up 3 bases and J gave up 1 base, with 18 bases separating them. Germline V lookup: CDR1 KGHSH, CDR2 LQKENI. CDR3: CASSPLTGAALQETQYF. The CDR3 region has the DNA TGTGCCAGCTCACCCTTAACGGGGGCAGCCCTCCAAGAGACCCAGTACTTC.

The sample holds many counts of this clone. The rearrangement links TRBV30 to TRBJ1-3; D not resolved. V was pared by 4 bases and J by 4 bases, with 8 bases between. CDR3 length equals 12 residues. In germline, CDR1 is GTSNPN, CDR2 SVGIG (reference sequence). This CDR3 is CAWNPSGNTIYF. The CDR3 nucleotides read TGTGCCTGGAACCCAAGCGGAAACACCATATATTTT.

Remarks on this clone: Distinct nucleotide sequences in the sample also encode this CDR3. V gene TRBV5-8 combines with J gene TRBJ1-5; no reliable D call. Germline CDR1 SGHTS, CDR2 YDEGEE. V shed 2 bases and J shed 4 bases, with 7 bases lying between them. The CDR3 contains 13 residues. The CDR3, as DNA: TGTGCCAGCAGCTTCCGCAGTAATCAGCCCCAGCATTTT. Protein: CASSFRSNQPQHF.

J is TRBJ2-2 and V is TRBV19; D remains unclear. Germline V lookup: CDR1 LNHDA, CDR2 SQIVND (reference sequence). The CDR3 contains 16 residues. V dropped 1 base and J dropped 6 bases, with 15 bases sitting between them. The CDR3 protein is CASSIGLPRVAGELFF. The CDR3 bases are TGTGCCAGTAGTATAGGCCTTCCACGGGTGGCCGGGGAGCTGTTTTTT.

Concerning this clone: A far larger clone differs by one base, so this is likely a read error. The rearrangement links TRBV7-9 to TRBJ1-1, with 7 bases fitting TRBD1. CDR1 and CDR2 from the germline V gene are SEHNR and FQNEAQ (reference sequence). Trimming cost V 8 bases and J 0 bases; bases outside gene matches: 18. The CDR3 loop spans 18 amino acids. In DNA form, the CDR3 reads TGTGCCAGCGGCCCACCAGTAGTCGGACAGGTGATGAACACTGAAGCTTTCTTT. Encoded protein: CASGPPVVGQVMNTEAFF.

This clone appeared many times. The chain is built from TRBV29-1 and TRBJ2-1; 7 nucleotides match TRBD1. Germline trimming cut 6 bases from V and 2 bases from J; bases unmatched to any gene: 10. Germline V gene sequence: CDR1 SQVTM, CDR2 ANQGSEA. The CDR3 extends over 15 amino acids. In nucleotides, the CDR3 is TGCAGCGTCTTCGCAGCAGGGGGAGCCTACAATGAGCAGTTCTTC. Translated: CSVFAAGGAYNEQFF.

The chain combines TRBV5-4 with TRBJ2-1, with a weak D call TRBD2 (7 bases). Trimming stripped 5 bases from V and 4 bases from J, with 13 bases between. This CDR3 has 14 residues. Germline values: CDR1 SGHNT, CDR2 YYREEE (reference sequence). CDR3 nucleotides: TGTGCCAGCAGTCGCAAGGGGGGGTACAATGAGCAGTTCTTC. This gives the protein CASSRKGGYNEQFF.

This clone was observed at least ten times. The V call is TRBV5-1, the J call TRBJ2-1; D remains unclear. CDR3 length equals 15 residues. Trimming removed 1 base at V and 0 bases at J, with 8 bases between. Germline CDR1 reads SGHRS; CDR2 reads YFSETQ. DNA for the CDR3: TGCGCCAGCAGCTTGAGTTACAACTCCTACAATGAGCAGTTCTTC. This translates into CASSLSYNSYNEQFF.

V usage is TRBV5-4 and J usage is TRBJ2-7; the match to TRBD1 covers 8 bases. CDR3 length equals 15 residues. Per the germline V gene, CDR1 is SGHNT and CDR2 is YYREEE (reference sequence). V lost 4 bases, J lost 0 bases, and 6 bases stayed unmatched. The CDR3 loop reads CASSTRTGNSYEQYF. CDR3 sequence (DNA): TGTGCCAGCAGCACGCGGACAGGGAACTCCTACGAGCAGTACTTC.

This chain links TRBV29-1 with TRBJ1-6; TRBD1 aligns across 8 bases. The CDR3 extends over 13 amino acids. V was clipped by 7 bases and J by 7 bases; unmatched bases: 6. Germline CDR1 reads SQVTM; CDR2 reads ANQGSEA. CDR3 nucleotide sequence: TGCAGCGCCAGGGACAGGACCAATTCACCCCTCCACTTT. Translation: CSARDRTNSPLHF. Complete variable domain (other parts from reference TRBV29-1 and TRBJ1-6): SAVISQKPSRDICQRGTSLTIQCQVDSQVTMMFWYRQQPGQSLTLIATANQGSEATYESGFVIDKFPISRPNLTFSTLTVSNMSPEDSSIYLCSARDRTNSPLHFGNGTRLTVT.

The chain uses TRBV28 and TRBJ1-4; D call uncertain. CDR3 length: 14 residues. CDR1 and CDR2 (germline): MDHEN, SYDVKM. V was pared by 6 bases and J by 8 bases, with 16 bases between. The CDR3 DNA reads as TGTGCCAGCAGCGGAGACCAACCGGGGGAAAAACTGTTTTTT. As protein: CASSGDQPGEKLFF.

The genes are TRBV28 and TRBJ2-3, with D uncertain. This CDR3 spans 15 amino acids. Trimming pared 6 bases from V and 2 bases from J, leaving 15 bases between. From germline, CDR1 is MDHEN and CDR2 SYDVKM. The CDR3 spells CASSSPGGNTDTQYF. The CDR3 DNA sequence: TGTGCCAGCAGCTCCCCTGGCGGAAACACAGATACGCAGTATTTT. Together with reference TRBV28 and TRBJ2-3, the CDR3 gives the full variable domain: DVKVTQSSRYLVKRTGEKVFLECVQDMDHENMFWYRQDPGLGLRLIYFSYDVKMKEKGDIPEGYSVSREKKERFSLILESASTNQTSMYLCASSSPGGNTDTQYFGPGTRLTVL.

Written as DNA, the CDR3 is TGTGCCAGCAAAGGCAGTAATCAGCCCCAGCATTTT. This codes for CASKGSNQPQHF. The chain carries TRBV25-1 and TRBJ1-5; D not certain. CDR3 length: 12 amino acids. Germline V gives CDR1 MGHDK, CDR2 SYGVNS. V dropped 7 bases and J dropped 4 bases, with 8 bases sitting between them.

This chain uses TRBV7-6 with TRBJ2-7; D possibly corresponds to TRBD2 (6 bases). Germline values: CDR1 SGHVS, CDR2 FNYEAQ. The V and J ends lost 0 bases and 7 bases respectively, with 10 bases between them. This CDR3 region has 13 residues. CDR3 bases: TGTGCCAGCAGCTTAGCGGGAGGAGGGGAGCAGTACTTC. Protein product: CASSLAGGGEQYF. Full variable domain (remainder filled in from reference TRBV7-6 and TRBJ2-7): GAGVSQSPRYKVTKRGQDVALRCDPISGHVSLYWYRQALGQGPEFLTYFNYEAQQDKSGLPNDRFSAERPEGSISTLTIQRTEQRDSAMYRCASSLAGGGEQYFGPGTRLTVT.

The V gene is TRBV4-3, the J gene TRBJ2-1; 11 nucleotides agree with TRBD2. The CDR3 has 14 residues. From germline, CDR1 is LGHNA and CDR2 YSLEER. V shed 4 bases and J 8 bases; nucleotides not matched to a gene: 4. CDR3 loop: CASSLAGGSDEQFF. The CDR3 DNA is TGCGCCAGCAGCCTAGCGGGAGGGTCCGATGAGCAGTTCTTC.

The V and J genes are TRBV27 and TRBJ2-2; 12 bases map to TRBD2. CDR3 length: 16 residues. Looked up from germline, CDR1 is MNHEY and CDR2 is SMNVEV (reference sequence). The trim removed 0 bases at V and 7 bases at J, leaving 3 bases unmatched. The CDR3 region has the DNA TGTGCCAGCAGTTTATCGACTAGCGGGAGTATCGGGGAGCTGTTTTTT. This encodes CASSLSTSGSIGELFF.

This chain links TRBV6-5 with TRBJ2-4; D remains unclear. The CDR3 contains 15 residues. V shed 2 bases and J shed 0 bases, with 8 bases lying between them. Germline-derived CDR1 and CDR2 are MNHEY and SVGAGI. This CDR3 is CASSYLPIAKNIQYF. DNA for the CDR3: TGTGCCAGCAGTTACCTTCCGATAGCCAAAAACATTCAGTACTTC.

This clone was recorded a few times. The chain employs TRBV11-2 and TRBJ2-7; no reliable D call. The V gene lost 7 bases and the J gene lost 12 bases, with 28 bases spanning the gap. The CDR3 runs 15 residues. CDR1 and CDR2 (germline): SGHAT, FQNNGV. Here the CDR3 reads CASNHSTETWPHPYF. The DNA of the CDR3 is TGTGCCAGCAACCATTCGACGGAGACCTGGCCCCATCCGTACTTC.

This clone was seen more than once but under ten times. The genes are TRBV28 and TRBJ2-7; the D gene could be TRBD1 or TRBD2 (6 bases each). V lost 4 bases and J 1 base, leaving 11 bases between the germline ends. Looked up from germline, CDR1 is MDHEN and CDR2 is SYDVKM. This CDR3 spans 14 amino acids. This CDR3 is CASSSGALSYEQYF. DNA of the CDR3: TGTGCCAGCAGTTCGGGGGCTTTGTCCTACGAGCAGTACTTC.

CDR3 in DNA: TGTGCCAGCACCAGACATGAAAAACTGTTTTTT. It encodes CASTRHEKLFF. This sequence joins TRBV2 and TRBJ1-4; no clear D gene. The CDR3 length is 11 residues. Germline lookup yields CDR1 SNHLY and CDR2 FYNNEI. Trimming shortened V by 7 bases and J by 6 bases, and 6 bases separated the two germline ends.

The chain employs TRBV19 and TRBJ2-7, with 13 bases identical to TRBD2. This CDR3 has 19 residues. The germline V gene encodes CDR1 LNHDA and CDR2 SQIVND (reference sequence). V dropped 5 bases and J dropped 0; count of bases not matched to a gene: 13. The CDR3 coding sequence is TGTGCCAGTAGTGCACTCCCCGGGACTAGCGGGACCTACTCCTACGAGCAGTACTTC. It encodes CASSALPGTSGTYSYEQYF.